Below, 10 T cell receptor beta chains from the same sample are listed, as sequenced in a study of blood T cells in healthy people across ages. A sample-barcoded 5' primer and a J-beta primer mix were used in a second PCR of roughly 7 to 11 cycles. MiXCR was run by TCRdb on the 5' RACE reads, yielding one entry per CDR3 protein. The table records 800,000 to 1,300,000 distinct CDR3 sequences, around 27% of them present only once. The same data also contributed to another study, on T cells of mothers and their children.

Sequenced: blood. The receptors were sampled from a girl aged 2 to 10 in good health.

This clonotype was detected a few times. The chain employs TRBV7-2 and TRBJ1-5; D is ambiguous. Trimming stripped 5 bases from V and 2 bases from J, with 10 bases between. The CDR3 runs 14 residues. Per the germline V gene, CDR1 is SGHTA and CDR2 is FQGNSA. The DNA of the CDR3 is TGTGCCAGCAGCCGGGCGACTGGCAATCAGCCCCAGCATTTT. This codes for CASSRATGNQPQHF.

The chain combines TRBV6-1 with TRBJ1-5; no firm D call. The germline V and J ends were trimmed by 6 bases and 8 bases, with 14 bases remaining between them. Germline CDR1 and CDR2: MNHNS and SASEGT. The length of the CDR3 is 13 residues. The CDR3 DNA is TGTGCCAGCAGCCCGACGATTCTAAAGCCCCAGCATTTT. Amino acids: CASSPTILKPQHF.

Many counts were recorded for this clonotype. The rearrangement links TRBV12-3 or TRBV12-4 to TRBJ2-7, with no clear D. The CDR3 loop spans 13 amino acids. The V end was cut by 5 bases, the J end by 0 bases, with 8 bases between. CDR3 nucleotide sequence: TGTGCCAGCAGTGTAGGCCACTCCTACGAGCAGTACTTC. The encoded protein is CASSVGHSYEQYF.

The chain carries TRBV2 and TRBJ2-2; weak D call: TRBD2 (5 bases). Trimming took 8 bases from V and 2 from J, leaving 12 bases between them. CDR1 and CDR2 (germline): SNHLY, FYNNEI. The CDR3 spans 14 residues. The CDR3, as DNA: TGTGCCAGCCAGCGGAGCGGAAACACCGGGGAGCTGTTTTTT. Protein product: CASQRSGNTGELFF.

This clonotype has more than one count but fewer than ten. This chain links TRBV5-1 with TRBJ1-2; D gene ambiguous. The CDR3 length is 13 residues. The V end was cut by 4 bases, the J end by 4 bases, with 11 bases between. CDR1 is SGHRS, CDR2 YFSETQ, per germline. CDR3 residues: CASSKIPGYGYTF. The CDR3 region has the DNA TGCGCCAGCAGCAAAATCCCGGGCTATGGCTACACCTTC.

V gene TRBV12-5 combines with J gene TRBJ2-5; 9 bases map to TRBD2. With 0 bases clipped from V and 2 bases from J, the junction kept 7 bases outside the gene matches. There are 17 residues in the CDR3. Germline assignment: CDR1 LGHNT and CDR2 FRNRAP. The DNA of the CDR3 is TGTGCTAGTGGTTTGGTACGGGGAGCGGGGGGACAAGAGACCCAGTACTTC. Translated, it gives CASGLVRGAGGQETQYF.

This chain joins TRBV29-1 and TRBJ1-2; no firm D call. This CDR3 contains 14 residues. Germline assignment: CDR1 SQVTM and CDR2 ANQGSEA. Trimming took 4 bases from V and 7 from J, leaving 19 bases between them. CDR3 region: CSVVGFGPEVGYTF. As DNA, the CDR3 is TGCAGCGTTGTAGGATTTGGGCCGGAGGTTGGCTACACCTTC.

The V call is TRBV2, the J call TRBJ2-5, with unresolved D. The CDR3 has 13 amino acids. V was shortened by 2 bases and J by 1 base, with 5 bases between the two germline ends. CDR1 SNHLY and CDR2 FYNNEI come from the germline V gene. The chain's CDR3 is CASSETVQETQYF. The CDR3 nucleotides read TGTGCCAGCAGTGAAACAGTCCAAGAGACCCAGTACTTC.

This clonotype occurred a few times. The chain carries TRBV29-1 and TRBJ1-2; 8 nucleotides match TRBD1. The CDR3 consists of 15 residues. Germline CDR1 and CDR2: SQVTM and ANQGSEA. J lost 2 bases, V lost 3 bases, and 8 bases had no gene match. CDR3 in amino acids: CSVEGDRGLNYGYTF. CDR3 bases: TGCAGCGTTGAGGGTGACAGGGGTCTAAACTATGGCTACACCTTC. The variable domain in full, completed from reference TRBV29-1 and TRBJ1-2, reads SAVISQKPSRDICQRGTSLTIQCQVDSQVTMMFWYRQQPGQSLTLIATANQGSEATYESGFVIDKFPISRPNLTFSTLTVSNMSPEDSSIYLCSVEGDRGLNYGYTFGSGTRLTVV.

The V and J genes are TRBV3-1 and TRBJ2-1, with D uncertain. The CDR3 has 16 residues. V was trimmed by 3 bases and J by 5 bases, leaving 17 bases between them. Per germline, CDR1 LGHDT and CDR2 YNNKEL (reference sequence). The CDR3 loop is CASSHILSTGDNEQFF. CDR3 coding DNA: TGTGCCAGCAGCCATATACTATCAACTGGGGACAATGAGCAGTTCTTC.